The 14 T cell receptor beta chains presented below share a single source sample, sequenced in a study of blood T cells in healthy people across ages. A J-beta primer mix and a sample-barcoded 5' primer were used in a second PCR of roughly 7 to 12 cycles. TCRdb called the 5' RACE reads again in MiXCR, with one record for every CDR3 protein. Here the sample spans 550,000 to 800,000 distinct CDR3 sequences, roughly 21% being singletons. What was sequenced was blood. These receptors all come from a man aged 65 to 85 in good health.

There are a few counts of this clonotype. J is TRBJ1-5 and V is TRBV16; no definite D call. Trimming stripped 0 bases from V and 0 bases from J, with 6 bases between. The CDR3 has 15 residues. The germline V gene has CDR1 KGHSY and CDR2 FQNENV. CDR3 sequence (DNA): TGTGCCAGCAGCCAATCGTCAGCTAGCAATCAGCCCCAGCATTTT. As protein: CASSQSSASNQPQHF.

In this sample, this clonotype turned up once. The chain employs TRBV6-2 or TRBV6-3 and TRBJ2-7; D is unclear. The CDR3 has 13 residues. V was pared by 4 bases and J by 3 bases, with 10 bases between. The V gene's germline CDR1 is MNHEY and CDR2 SVGEGT. CDR3: CASSSDPGYEQYF. The CDR3 region has the DNA TGTGCCAGCAGTTCGGATCCGGGCTACGAGCAGTACTTC.

The CDR3 DNA follows: TGTGCCATCAGTCGGGATAGCGGGAGGGGGACCCAGTACTTC. Amino acid sequence: CAISRDSGRGTQYF. The chain uses TRBV10-3 and TRBJ2-5, with TRBD2 matching 11 bases. The V gene's germline CDR1 is ENHRY and CDR2 SYGVKD. Unmatched junction bases numbered 6, after V lost 5 bases and J lost 7 bases. The CDR3 extends over 14 amino acids.

The V call is TRBV29-1, the J call TRBJ2-1; 8 bases line up with TRBD2. The trim removed 5 bases at V and 4 bases at J, leaving 10 bases unmatched. The germline V gene has CDR1 SQVTM and CDR2 ANQGSEA. The CDR3 length is 15 residues. CDR3 DNA sequence: TGCAGCGTTCCAAGTACTAGCGGACAGTACAATGAGCAGTTCTTC. Encoded protein: CSVPSTSGQYNEQFF.

The genes are TRBV6-1 and TRBJ2-5; D unresolved. Germline V CDR1 and CDR2: MNHNS, SASEGT. V was clipped by 7 bases and J by 4 bases, with 4 bases between them. This CDR3 region has 10 residues. In DNA, the CDR3 is TGTGCCAGCAATGGAGAGACCCAGTACTTC. This encodes CASNGETQYF.

The chain recombines TRBV6-1 with TRBJ1-3; 7 positions match TRBD1. This CDR3 is 15 amino acids long. The germline CDR1 and CDR2 sequences are MNHNS and SASEGT. The trim removed 2 bases at V and 3 bases at J, leaving 4 bases unmatched. CDR3 amino acids: CASSELAGGGNTIYF. CDR3 DNA sequence: TGTGCCAGCAGTGAACTGGCAGGGGGTGGAAACACCATATATTTT.

This clonotype was seen a few times. The V call is TRBV11-3, the J call TRBJ2-5, with a tentative D call TRBD2 (5 bases). CDR3 length: 12 residues. With 0 bases removed from V and 11 bases from J, the gap between germline ends came to 10 bases. CDR1 is SGHNT and CDR2 is YENEEA in the germline V gene. This CDR3 is CASSLEGWEQYF. CDR3 sequence (DNA): TGTGCCAGCAGCTTAGAGGGATGGGAGCAGTACTTC.

This clonotype was observed at least ten times. V is TRBV10-3 and J is TRBJ1-2, with 12 positions matching TRBD1. V lost 10 bases, J lost 6 bases, and 12 bases stayed unmatched. The CDR3 totals 15 residues. Germline V gives CDR1 ENHRY, CDR2 SYGVKD. The CDR3 coding sequence is TGTGCCACAAGTGGGACAGGGGGCGAGTTGCATGGCTACACCTTC. This gives the protein CATSGTGGELHGYTF.

This chain joins TRBV28 and TRBJ1-4; 9 bases agree with TRBD1. V was pared by 10 bases and J by 6 bases, with 6 bases of the junction left unmatched. The CDR3 is 13 amino acids. Germline CDR1 reads MDHEN; CDR2 reads SYDVKM. CDR3 region: CAIRDRVDEKLFF. The CDR3 DNA follows: TGTGCCATCCGGGACAGGGTGGATGAAAAACTGTTTTTT.

V and J are TRBV6-1 and TRBJ2-4, with TRBD1 matching over 7 bases. The germline gives CDR1 MNHNS, CDR2 SASEGT. The V gene end was trimmed by 3 bases and the J gene end by 9 bases; junction bases not matched to a gene: 8. This CDR3 has 14 amino acids. CDR3 nucleotides: TGTGCCAGCAGTGAGGTACAGGGGTATGGCATTCAGTACTTC. This encodes CASSEVQGYGIQYF.

The chain links TRBV20-1 to TRBJ2-2; TRBD1 might be the D (6 bases). The CDR3 loop spans 15 amino acids. The V gene lost 6 bases and the J gene lost 4 bases, with 18 bases spanning the gap. Germline assignment: CDR1 DFQATT and CDR2 SNEGSKA (reference sequence). The CDR3 nucleotides are TGCAGTGCACAGGGCCCCGGGCCGACCACCGGGGAGCTGTTTTTT. Protein: CSAQGPGPTTGELFF.

This chain uses TRBV5-5 with TRBJ2-7; D is undetermined. Germline V lookup: CDR1 SGHKS, CDR2 YYEKEE (reference sequence). The V gene lost 0 bases and the J gene lost 2 bases, with 15 bases spanning the gap. The CDR3 covers 16 residues. CDR3 nucleotides: TGTGCCAGCAGCTTGGTTCCCGGAGTCCCCACCTACGAGCAGTACTTC. Amino acids: CASSLVPGVPTYEQYF.

This clonotype has only a few counts. Sequence at one end of the junction differs from germline and may be a read error. This chain links TRBV5-1 with TRBJ2-2; 8 bases are a match to TRBD2. There are 16 residues in the CDR3. Germline values: CDR1 SGHRS, CDR2 YFSETQ. The CDR3 here is CASSLAVSGVTEELFF. DNA of the CDR3: TGCGCCAGCAGCTTGGCCGTTAGCGGGGTGACCGAGGAGCTGTTTTTT.

This clonotype was counted between two and nine times. The CDR3 sequence is CASSLGPGQGTDGYTF. CDR3 nucleotides: TGCGCCAGCAGCTTGGGACCGGGACAGGGGACGGATGGCTACACCTTC. V is TRBV5-1 and J is TRBJ1-2; TRBD1 agrees at 10 bases. Trimming cost V 0 bases and J 6 bases; bases outside gene matches: 8. This CDR3 is 16 amino acids long. Germline CDR1 SGHRS, CDR2 YFSETQ.